The entry that follows covers one TCR beta chain sequence. These data come from a study of blood T cell repertoires in COVID-19. As for the study in general: Samples of COVID-19 (acute and convalescent) were obtained from the United States, Italy and Spain. T cells, B-cell-depleted T cells, or PBMCs provided the cDNA or gDNA that served as material.

The authors' processing: Estimates of nucleated cell counts were drawn from the amplification of reference gene primers. TCRdb's table, derived via immunoSEQ multiplex PCR, lists solely in-frame clones and lacks some. The DNA was the basis for D and trimming; V, J and clone size are from that table. Of tens of thousands of clones in the sample, 88% were seen once. The V gene lost 4 bases and the J gene lost 3 bases, with 14 bases spanning the gap. This CDR3 is built from 14 residues. In germline, CDR1 is SQVTM, CDR2 ANQGSEA. The source material was peripheral blood. This rearrangement joins TRBV29-1 to TRBJ2-3; D is perhaps TRBD2 (5 bases). The receptor was derived from an elderly woman with active COVID-19. CDR3 sequence (DNA): TGCAGCGTTGCATCCGGGGTAATGACAGATACGCAGTATTTT. Its protein product is CSVASGVMTDTQYF.